This T cell receptor (beta chain) was identified in a study of CD8 T cells in ankylosing spondylitis. Study-level findings and limits: Past studies reported some motif variants in reactive arthritis synovial fluid and blood. Matched synovial fluid from ankylosing spondylitis patients was reported to be enriched for disease-linked clones. Roughly eight highly homologous variants made up a TCR beta motif, and this motif appeared characteristic of ankylosing spondylitis blood.

Each TCR beta library was made by quantitative 5'-RACE that incorporated molecular barcodes. TCRdb processed the 5' RACE reads anew with MiXCR; each CDR3 protein has one entry. The table includes about 140,000 distinct CDR3 sequences, roughly 34% detected once. Trimming pared 2 bases from V and 7 bases from J, leaving 12 bases between. The CDR3 runs to 13 residues. The germline CDR1 and CDR2 sequences are MGHDK and SYGVNS. Regarding this clonotype: Antigen unknown.

The receptor was derived from a male donor with ankylosing spondylitis. This sequence joins TRBV25-1 and TRBJ2-7; tentatively, D is TRBD1 (5 bases). The source material was synovial fluid, either unsorted or a sorted T cell fraction (not recorded which). The CDR3 coding sequence is TGTGCCAGCAGTGAAGGGGCAAAGCTTGAGCAGTACTTC. Translating gives CASSEGAKLEQYF.